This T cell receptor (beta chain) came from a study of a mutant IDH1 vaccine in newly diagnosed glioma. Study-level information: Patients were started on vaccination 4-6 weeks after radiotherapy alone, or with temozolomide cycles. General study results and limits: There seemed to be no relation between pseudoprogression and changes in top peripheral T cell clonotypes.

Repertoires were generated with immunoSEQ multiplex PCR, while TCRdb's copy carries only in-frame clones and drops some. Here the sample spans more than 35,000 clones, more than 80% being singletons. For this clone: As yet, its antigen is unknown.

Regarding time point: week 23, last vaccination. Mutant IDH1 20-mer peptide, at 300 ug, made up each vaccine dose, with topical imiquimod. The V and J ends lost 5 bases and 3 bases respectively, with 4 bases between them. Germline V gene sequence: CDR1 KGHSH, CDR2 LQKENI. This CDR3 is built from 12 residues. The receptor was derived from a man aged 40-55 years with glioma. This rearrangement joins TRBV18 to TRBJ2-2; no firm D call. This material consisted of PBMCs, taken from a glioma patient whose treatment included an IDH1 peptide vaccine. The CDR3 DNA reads TGTGCCAGCTCAAAAGACACCGGGGAGCTGTTTTTT. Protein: CASSKDTGELFF.